The 21 T cell receptor beta chains below all came from one sample that was sequenced in a study of cytomegalovirus exposure and HLA in healthy donors (dated by TCRdb to the late 2010s). Library method: the immunoSEQ multiplex PCR assay. The multiplex PCR relied on a mix of 60 forward primers for TCR Vbeta segments and 13 reverse primers for TCR Jbeta segments. The table comes from immuneACCESS by way of TCRdb, which keeps in-frame sequences with V and J called. Part of the clones is missing from these tables; in studies checked, under half for an unresolved V gene and the rest for unknown reasons. This sample has around 100,000 clones in its table, and approximately 76% of those were observed once. 15% to 20% of the sample goes to the ten largest clones. The sample consisted of PBMCs. The receptor source for this set is a woman aged 60-70 years in good health and CMV-seropositive.

The chain is built from TRBV9 and TRBJ2-1, with D tentatively TRBD1 (5 bases). The ends were cut back, 0 bases at V and 9 bases at J, with 16 bases in the middle. This CDR3 has 15 amino acids. Looked up from germline, CDR1 is SGDLS and CDR2 is YYNGEE. DNA for the CDR3: TGTGCCAGCAGCGTAGCCGGGCAGGGTGGAAGTGAGCAGTTCTTC. It is translated as CASSVAGQGGSEQFF.

The CDR3: CATSPIRPAMDEQFF. CDR3 sequence (DNA): TGTGCCACCAGCCCGATCCGGCCAGCGATGGATGAGCAGTTCTTC. The rearrangement links TRBV15 to TRBJ2-1; D remains unclear. The CDR3 length is 15 residues. V was cut by 5 bases and J by 8 bases, with 19 bases left in between. Germline loops: CDR1 LNHNV, CDR2 YYDKDF (reference sequence).

Notes on this clone: This specimen includes other DNA sequences encoding the same CDR3. The chain combines TRBV13 with TRBJ2-1; TRBD2 agrees at 10 bases. The germline V gene has CDR1 PRHDT and CDR2 FYEKMQ (reference sequence). Germline trimming cut 5 bases from V and 5 bases from J; bases unmatched to any gene: 6. The CDR3 has 15 amino acids. The CDR3 is CASSLGLAGDNEQFF. For the CDR3, the DNA is TGTGCCAGCAGCCTTGGGCTAGCGGGGGACAATGAGCAGTTCTTC. Complete variable domain (other parts from reference TRBV13 and TRBJ2-1): AAGVIQSPRHLIKEKRETATLKCYPIPRHDTVYWYQQGPGQDPQFLISFYEKMQSDKGSIPDRFSAQQFSDYHSELNMSSLELGDSALYFCASSLGLAGDNEQFFGPGTRLTVL.

This rearrangement joins TRBV9 to TRBJ2-7; perhaps TRBD1 as D (6 bases). Trimming left V 3 bases short and J 0 bases short, with 10 bases between. The length of the CDR3 is 14 residues. Germline V gene data show CDR1 as SGDLS and CDR2 as YYNGEE. The chain's CDR3 is CASSGEDSSYEQYF. CDR3 bases: TGTGCCAGCAGCGGTGAGGACAGCTCCTACGAGCAGTACTTC.

This clone has just a few counts. This chain uses TRBV30 with TRBJ2-3, with TRBD2 matching over 7 bases. Trimming took 0 bases from V and 1 from J; bases not matched to a gene: 7. The CDR3 is made up of 16 amino acids. Germline assignment: CDR1 GTSNPN and CDR2 SVGIG (reference sequence). The CDR3 coding sequence is TGTGCCTGGAGTGTACTGAGCGGGGCGGGCACAGATACGCAGTATTTT. Protein product: CAWSVLSGAGTDTQYF.

The V call is TRBV5-1, the J call TRBJ1-2; D is unresolved. V shed 7 bases and J shed 4 bases, with 17 bases lying between them. The CDR3 is 14 amino acids. CDR1 and CDR2 (germline): SGHRS, YFSETQ. The CDR3 DNA reads TGCGCCAGCGCTCCGGAGGATCACCGCTATGGCTACACCTTC. Its translation: CASAPEDHRYGYTF.

This chain uses TRBV20-1 with TRBJ1-4; D unclear. Per germline, CDR1 DFQATT and CDR2 SNEGSKA (reference sequence). This CDR3 comprises 10 residues. V lost 3 bases and J 7 bases, leaving 3 bases between the germline ends. CDR3 sequence reads: CSARSEKLFF. In DNA, the CDR3 is TGCAGTGCTAGGAGTGAAAAACTGTTTTTT.

V and J are TRBV30 and TRBJ2-7; TRBD1 aligns across 9 bases. The ends lost 2 bases at V and 5 bases at J; junction bases unmatched: 10. CDR1 and CDR2 (germline): GTSNPN, SVGIG (reference sequence). The CDR3 is 15 amino acids. CDR3 nucleotide sequence: TGTGCCTGGAGTAGGACCGGGACAGGGAGGCACGAGCAGTACTTC. Its protein is CAWSRTGTGRHEQYF.

To note about this clone: Other DNA sequences from this sample encode an identical CDR3 as well. The V and J genes are TRBV5-6 and TRBJ1-4; D is possibly TRBD1 (5 bases). The CDR3 loop spans 15 amino acids. V lost 0 bases and J lost 8, with 14 bases in between. Germline lookup yields CDR1 SGHDT and CDR2 YYEEEE. The CDR3 here is CASSLGSRTGEKLFF. For the CDR3, the DNA is TGTGCCAGCAGCTTGGGTTCCCGTACAGGAGAAAAACTGTTTTTT.

V is TRBV28 and J is TRBJ2-1; TRBD1 agrees at 7 bases. The V gene's germline CDR1 is MDHEN and CDR2 SYDVKM. This CDR3 is built from 15 residues. V trimming: 5 bases; J trimming: 7 bases; junction bases outside the gene matches: 11. CDR3 sequence reads: CASSPRTGVGNEQFF. CDR3 coding DNA: TGTGCCAGCAGTCCCAGGACAGGCGTCGGGAATGAGCAGTTCTTC.

The rearrangement links TRBV6-6 to TRBJ1-2; 7 bases align to TRBD1. This CDR3 is 13 amino acids long. The germline V gene encodes CDR1 MNHNY and CDR2 SVGAGI (reference sequence). J was trimmed by 5 bases and V by 5 bases; bases with no gene match: 5. CDR3 bases: TGTGCCAGCAGTGACAGGGCTCATTATGGCTACACCTTC. Translated, it gives CASSDRAHYGYTF.

The V and J genes are TRBV27 and TRBJ2-7; the D is unclear. CDR3 length equals 15 residues. Germline CDR1 MNHEY, CDR2 SMNVEV (reference sequence). Trimming shortened V by 8 bases and J by 0 bases, and 17 bases separated the two germline ends. The CDR3: CASGLPVGLSYEQYF. CDR3 coding DNA: TGTGCCAGCGGGCTCCCGGTCGGCCTCTCCTACGAGCAGTACTTC.

This chain uses TRBV10-2 with TRBJ2-3, with 12 bases aligning to TRBD2. Germline V gene sequence: CDR1 WSHSY, CDR2 SAAADI. The CDR3 covers 16 residues. With V trimmed by 7 bases and J by 4 bases, 9 bases remained unmatched. CDR3 sequence (DNA): TGCGCCAGCACCCTGCCTCTAGCGGGAGGGGCAGATACGCAGTATTTT. Translated: CASTLPLAGGADTQYF.

The chain has TRBV27 and TRBJ1-5, with D possibly being TRBD1 (6 bases). With 6 bases removed from V and 0 bases from J, the gap between germline ends came to 6 bases. Germline values: CDR1 MNHEY, CDR2 SMNVEV (reference sequence). The CDR3 length is 13 residues. The CDR3 nucleotides read TGTGCCAGCAGCAGGGGTAGCAATCAGCCCCAGCATTTT. Its translation is CASSRGSNQPQHF.

V is TRBV6-5 and J is TRBJ2-1; 7 bases are a match to TRBD1. The trim removed 8 bases at V and 1 base at J, leaving 8 bases unmatched. Germline assignment: CDR1 MNHEY and CDR2 SVGAGI. This CDR3 spans 15 amino acids. CDR3 coding DNA: TGTGCCAGCGAACTCAGGGGGAAATCCTACAATGAGCAGTTCTTC. This translates into CASELRGKSYNEQFF.

Only a few counts were recorded for this clone. The chain couples TRBV5-1 to TRBJ1-2; 7 positions match TRBD1. J gave up 1 base and V 4 bases, and 10 bases lay outside the gene matches. This CDR3 is built from 16 residues. Germline V gives CDR1 SGHRS, CDR2 YFSETQ. The CDR3 region has the DNA TGCGCCAGCAGCCCCGGGACAGCCAGCAATAACTATGGCTACACCTTC. This codes for CASSPGTASNNYGYTF. The full variable domain, its missing parts supplied by reference TRBV5-1 and TRBJ1-2, is KAGVTQTPRYLIKTRGQQVTLSCSPISGHRSVSWYQQTPGQGLQFLFEYFSETQRNKGNFPGRFSGRQFSNSRSEMNVSTLELGDSALYLCASSPGTASNNYGYTFGSGTRLTVV.

The V gene is TRBV7-3, the J gene TRBJ2-1; 8 nucleotides align to TRBD2. This CDR3 is 14 amino acids long. V was pared by 5 bases and J by 4 bases, with 4 bases of the junction left unmatched. The germline V gene encodes CDR1 SGHTA and CDR2 FQGTGA. Here the CDR3 DNA reads TGTGCCAGCAGCCGGCCGGGAGGGTACAATGAGCAGTTCTTC. Translated, it gives CASSRPGGYNEQFF.

The chain uses TRBV5-1 and TRBJ1-2, with 10 bases that match TRBD1. Trimming cost V 0 bases and J 8 bases; bases outside gene matches: 7. The CDR3 totals 15 residues. CDR1 is SGHRS and CDR2 is YFSETQ in the germline V gene. CDR3 sequence (DNA): TGCGCCAGCAGCTTGGAGGGGACAGGGGCGGGAGGCTACACCTTC. Protein sequence: CASSLEGTGAGGYTF.

V usage is TRBV14 and J usage is TRBJ2-1; 11 bases align to TRBD2. Per germline, CDR1 SGHDN and CDR2 FVKESK. V shed 4 bases and J 10 bases; nucleotides not matched to a gene: 9. The CDR3 has 15 residues. CDR3 loop: CASSRMTSGTKEQFF. DNA for the CDR3: TGTGCCAGCAGCCGAATGACTAGCGGGACCAAAGAGCAGTTCTTC.

This sequence joins TRBV29-1 and TRBJ1-1, with 7 positions matching TRBD1. Germline V CDR1 and CDR2: SQVTM, ANQGSEA. V shed 6 bases, J shed 1 base, and the junction held 8 bases outside the gene matches. This CDR3 contains 14 residues. For the CDR3, the DNA is TGCAGCGTCAGCCTCAACAGGGGGAACACTGAAGCTTTCTTT. It encodes CSVSLNRGNTEAFF.

This clone has a single count. This rearrangement joins TRBV28 to TRBJ1-1; D perhaps matches TRBD1 (6 bases). The V end lost 5 bases, the J end lost 6 bases, and 13 bases lay between the germline ends. The CDR3 runs 13 residues. Germline values: CDR1 MDHEN, CDR2 SYDVKM. The CDR3 here is CASSLLQGAEAFF. In DNA form, the CDR3 reads TGTGCCAGCAGTCTGTTACAGGGTGCTGAAGCTTTCTTT.